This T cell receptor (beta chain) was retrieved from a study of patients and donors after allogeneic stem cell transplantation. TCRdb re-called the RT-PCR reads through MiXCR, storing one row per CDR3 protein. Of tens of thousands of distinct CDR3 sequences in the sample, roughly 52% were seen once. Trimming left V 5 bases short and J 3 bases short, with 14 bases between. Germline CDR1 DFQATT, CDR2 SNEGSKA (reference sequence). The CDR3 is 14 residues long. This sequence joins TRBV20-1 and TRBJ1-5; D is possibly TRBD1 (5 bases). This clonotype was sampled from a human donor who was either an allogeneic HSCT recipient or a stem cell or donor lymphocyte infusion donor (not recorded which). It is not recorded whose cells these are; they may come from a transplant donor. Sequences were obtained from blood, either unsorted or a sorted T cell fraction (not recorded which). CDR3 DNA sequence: TGCAGTGCTGGAAGACAGACCCCCAATCAGCCCCAGCATTTT. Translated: CSAGRQTPNQPQHF.